Described below is a single TCR beta chain sequence and its context. Under the authors' procedure: Built for papillary thyroid cancer, a distant-metastasis classifier drew on CDR3 differences across clinicopathological groups. TCRdb reprocessed the PCR reads using MiXCR. The V and J calls reflect TCRdb's pipeline rather than the authors' work. The sample yields about 21,000 clones, about 16% seen once. Not a single patient had been given any form of treatment at any point before undergoing thyroid surgery. The data were obtained in a study of metastatic and nonmetastatic thyroid tumors. This CDR3 spans 15 amino acids. The germline V gene encodes CDR1 SGHVS and CDR2 FQNEAQ. The V and J ends lost 3 bases and 3 bases, in that order; junction bases with no gene match: 4.

This chain connects TRBV7-8 to TRBJ1-1; TRBD1 matches 10 bases. The TCR comes from a male donor with papillary thyroid cancer or a benign thyroid nodule (not recorded which). Some clones in this sample may be carry-over from other donors' samples. The sequenced sample consisted of blood. CDR3: CASSFLGQGDTEAFF. As DNA, the CDR3 is TGTGCCAGCAGCTTTTTAGGACAGGGGGACACTGAAGCTTTCTTT.